What follows is one TCR beta chain and its context. Germline V CDR1 and CDR2: SGDLS, YYNGEE. V was trimmed by 4 bases and J by 5 bases, leaving 18 bases between them. This CDR3 is 16 amino acids long. Clinical histories supplied by participants themselves formed the basis of cohort assignment. A COVID-19 case was met by exposed participants within 2 weeks before study entry. This sample is part of a study of blood T cell repertoires in COVID-19. Overall study: From T cells, B-cell-depleted T cells, or PBMCs came the material, which was cDNA or gDNA.

Under the authors' procedure: Estimation of nucleated cell counts was performed using reference gene primer amplification. Here immunoSEQ multiplex PCR was the method, and the copy in TCRdb shows in-frame clones only, minus some. That table is the source of V, J and clone size, and D and trimming were worked out from the DNA. Of more than 300,000 clones in the sample, roughly nine tenths were seen once. This chain links TRBV9 with TRBJ2-2, with D tentatively TRBD2 (6 bases). The sequence was obtained from a woman aged 40 to 49 who had been exposed to COVID-19. The specimen was PBMCs or T cells enriched from blood (not recorded which). DNA for the CDR3: TGTGCCAGCAGCCTCCCCGTAGCTAGCGTGACCGGGGAGCTGTTTTTT. Translated, it gives CASSLPVASVTGELFF.